This TCR beta chain was sequenced in a study of blood T cell repertoires in COVID-19. Sequenced by immunoSEQ multiplex PCR; TCRdb stores in-frame clones only, minus some. Of over 200,000 clones listed, 85% to 90% are singletons. There are 13 residues in the CDR3. The V end lost 1 base, the J end lost 11 bases, and 14 bases lay between the germline ends. Germline V lookup: CDR1 SGHVS, CDR2 FQNEAQ. The sequence came from a man under 40 who had been exposed to COVID-19. Sequenced: PBMCs or T cells enriched from blood (not recorded which). The chain combines TRBV7-8 with TRBJ1-1, with no clear D. The CDR3 region is CASSLGVLPGAFF. CDR3 DNA sequence: TGTGCCAGCAGCTTAGGTGTGTTACCCGGGGCTTTCTTT. The full variable domain, with the rest looked up from reference TRBV7-8 and TRBJ1-1, is GAGVSQSPRYKVAKRGQDVALRCDPISGHVSLFWYQQALGQGPEFLTYFQNEAQLDKSGLPSDRFFAERPEGSVSTLKIQRTQQEDSAVYLCASSLGVLPGAFFGQGTRLTVV.